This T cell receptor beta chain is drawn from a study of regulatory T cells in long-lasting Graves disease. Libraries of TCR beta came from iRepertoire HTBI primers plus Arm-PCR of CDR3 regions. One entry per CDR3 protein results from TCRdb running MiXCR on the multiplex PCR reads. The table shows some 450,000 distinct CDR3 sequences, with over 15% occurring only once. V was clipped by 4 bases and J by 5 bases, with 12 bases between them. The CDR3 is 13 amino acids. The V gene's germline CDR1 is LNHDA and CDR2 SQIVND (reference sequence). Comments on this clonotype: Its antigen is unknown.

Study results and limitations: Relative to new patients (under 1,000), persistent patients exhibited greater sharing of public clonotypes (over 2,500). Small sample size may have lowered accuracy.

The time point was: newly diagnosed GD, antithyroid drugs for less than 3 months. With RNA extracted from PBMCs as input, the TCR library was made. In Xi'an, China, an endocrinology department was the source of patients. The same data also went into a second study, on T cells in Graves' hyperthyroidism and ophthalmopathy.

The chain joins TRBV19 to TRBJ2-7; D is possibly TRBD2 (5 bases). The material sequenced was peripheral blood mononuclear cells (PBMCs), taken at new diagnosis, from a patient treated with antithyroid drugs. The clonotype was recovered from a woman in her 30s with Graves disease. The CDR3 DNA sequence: TGTGCCAGTAGTACGGGGATAGAGAACGAGCAGTACTTC. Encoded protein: CASSTGIENEQYF.